The 15 T cell receptor beta chains below come from one sample, sequenced in a study of blood T cell repertoires in COVID-19. Some clones are missing from TCRdb's copy, which holds only in-frame ones; the method was immunoSEQ multiplex PCR. The sample comprises roughly 180,000 clones, over 70% of which are singletons, and less than 4.5% rests with the top ten. Input material: PBMCs or T cells enriched from blood (not recorded which). The receptors were sampled from a woman aged 50 to 65 in a cohort exposed to, infected with or recovered from COVID-19 (not recorded which).

The chain uses TRBV29-1 and TRBJ2-7; 7 positions agree with TRBD1. The V gene end was trimmed by 4 bases and the J gene end by 4 bases; junction bases not matched to a gene: 1. CDR3 length: 11 residues. In germline, CDR1 is SQVTM, CDR2 ANQGSEA. DNA for the CDR3: TGCAGCGTTGGGGACAGATACGAGCAGTACTTC. It yields the protein CSVGDRYEQYF.

This clone showed up just once. This chain joins TRBV19 and TRBJ2-7; D is uncertain. This CDR3 contains 16 residues. The germline gives CDR1 LNHDA, CDR2 SQIVND (reference sequence). V shed 1 base and J shed 3 bases, with 16 bases lying between them. The CDR3, as DNA: TGTGCCAGTAGTATAGGGGCACAGAGTGAAGTCTACGAGCAGTACTTC. It translates to CASSIGAQSEVYEQYF.

This clone ranks as medium-sized (0.01 to 0.1%). V and J are TRBV29-1 and TRBJ1-3; D remains ambiguous. V was trimmed by 0 bases and J by 4 bases, leaving 10 bases between them. Germline V gene sequence: CDR1 SQVTM, CDR2 ANQGSEA. The CDR3 is 14 residues long. This CDR3 reads CSVEDPPGGNTIYF. The CDR3 coding sequence is TGCAGCGTTGAAGACCCCCCGGGGGGAAACACCATATATTTT.

Many counts were recorded for this clone. The rearrangement uses TRBV7-3 and TRBJ2-1; possible D gene TRBD1, 6 bases. Between the trimmed V and J ends, which lost 5 bases and 7 bases, there was a span of 15 bases. The CDR3 length is 14 residues. Germline CDR1 is SGHTA and CDR2 is FQGTGA. The CDR3 reads CASSPLGRGNEQFF. The DNA of the CDR3 is TGTGCCAGCAGCCCCTTGGGTAGGGGGAATGAGCAGTTCTTC.

This clone was seen ten or more times. The chain has TRBV18 and TRBJ1-4; 9 positions agree with TRBD1. This CDR3 is 17 amino acids long. J was trimmed by 4 bases and V by 3 bases; bases with no gene match: 9. Germline assignment: CDR1 KGHSH and CDR2 LQKENI. The CDR3 loop is CASSPLQGARGNEKLFF. CDR3 sequence (DNA): TGTGCCAGCTCACCCCTACAGGGGGCGCGAGGTAATGAAAAACTGTTTTTT.

This sequence joins TRBV19 and TRBJ1-4, with a possible D match to TRBD1 (6 bases). V lost 7 bases and J 8 bases, leaving 17 bases between the germline ends. This CDR3 is built from 14 residues. Germline V gene lookup returns CDR1 LNHDA and CDR2 SQIVND (reference sequence). This CDR3 is CASTTGQGQEKLFF. DNA of the CDR3: TGTGCCAGTACCACTGGTCAGGGGCAGGAAAAACTGTTTTTT.

The chain recombines TRBV18 with TRBJ2-3; possibly TRBD2 for D (7 bases). Trimming removed 2 bases from V and 6 bases from J, with 18 bases in between. This CDR3 region has 16 residues. Germline values: CDR1 KGHSH, CDR2 LQKENI. CDR3 residues: CASSPARGAGADTQYF. DNA for the CDR3: TGTGCCAGCTCACCAGCCCGGGGGGCGGGAGCGGATACGCAGTATTTT.

The chain employs TRBV29-1 and TRBJ1-1; D remains unclear. Germline V lookup: CDR1 SQVTM, CDR2 ANQGSEA. Trimming took off 4 bases at V and 0 bases at J, with 9 bases between the two ends. The CDR3 loop spans 13 amino acids. The CDR3 spells CSVVIGLNTEAFF. The CDR3 nucleotides read TGCAGCGTTGTGATCGGTCTGAACACTGAAGCTTTCTTT.

This clone was counted a few times. J is TRBJ1-2 and V is TRBV23-1, with 7 bases that match TRBD1. TRBV23-1 is an ORF; its function is uncertain. The trim removed 6 bases at V and 6 bases at J, leaving 13 bases unmatched. The CDR3 is 15 amino acids. The CDR3 loop reads CASRDQGVGSNGYTF. In DNA, the CDR3 is TGCGCCAGCAGGGACCAGGGGGTAGGGTCGAATGGCTACACCTTC.

The chain is built from TRBV28 and TRBJ1-4; D gene uncertain. Germline CDR1 reads MDHEN; CDR2 reads SYDVKM. This CDR3 region has 15 residues. Between the trimmed V and J ends, which lost 2 bases and 3 bases, there was a span of 10 bases. The CDR3 reads CASSLGSGPNEKLFF. CDR3 DNA sequence: TGTGCCAGCAGTTTAGGGTCAGGTCCTAATGAAAAACTGTTTTTT.

V and J are TRBV3-1 (or the pseudogene TRBV3-2) and TRBJ2-2; 11 nucleotides match TRBD1. CDR1 LGHDT and CDR2 YNNKEL come from the germline V gene (reference sequence). The CDR3 totals 16 residues. V trimming: 6 bases; J trimming: 7 bases; junction bases outside the gene matches: 10. CDR3 sequence reads: CASSPRDRGLGGELFF. DNA of the CDR3: TGTGCCAGCAGTCCCCGGGACAGGGGGTTAGGCGGGGAGCTGTTTTTT.

The V call is TRBV10-3, the J call TRBJ2-1; TRBD2 agrees at 9 bases. This CDR3 contains 17 residues. J gave up 6 bases and V 6 bases, and 15 bases lay outside the gene matches. Germline CDR1 is ENHRY and CDR2 is SYGVKD. The CDR3 region is CAISPFPTSGSSNEQFF. The DNA for the CDR3 is TGTGCCATCAGCCCATTTCCTACTAGCGGGTCATCCAATGAGCAGTTCTTC.

The rearrangement links TRBV28 to TRBJ2-2; 8 nucleotides match TRBD2. V gave up 5 bases and J gave up 8 bases; unmatched junction bases: 13. CDR3 length: 16 amino acids. The germline CDR1 and CDR2 sequences are MDHEN and SYDVKM. CDR3 sequence (DNA): TGTGCCAGCAGTCCTCAATCGAGCGGGAGTGCGGGGGAGCTGTTTTTT. It is translated as CASSPQSSGSAGELFF.

This clone was found once. V and J are TRBV2 and TRBJ2-4; 9 bases agree with TRBD1. The CDR3 spans 15 residues. Germline CDR1 and CDR2: SNHLY and FYNNEI. Unmatched junction bases numbered 8, after V lost 6 bases and J lost 5 bases. This chain's CDR3 is CASRGITGGENIQYF. DNA of the CDR3: TGTGCCAGCAGGGGAATTACAGGGGGCGAAAACATTCAGTACTTC.

This clone has more than one count but fewer than ten. V gene TRBV6-1 combines with J gene TRBJ1-5; D is undetermined. Trimming pared 2 bases from V and 1 base from J, leaving 12 bases between. CDR3 length equals 16 residues. Germline CDR1 reads MNHNS; CDR2 reads SASEGT. The CDR3 bases are TGTGCCAGCAGTGAATTGAAGGCGGTGAGCAATCAGCCCCAGCATTTT. It specifies CASSELKAVSNQPQHF.